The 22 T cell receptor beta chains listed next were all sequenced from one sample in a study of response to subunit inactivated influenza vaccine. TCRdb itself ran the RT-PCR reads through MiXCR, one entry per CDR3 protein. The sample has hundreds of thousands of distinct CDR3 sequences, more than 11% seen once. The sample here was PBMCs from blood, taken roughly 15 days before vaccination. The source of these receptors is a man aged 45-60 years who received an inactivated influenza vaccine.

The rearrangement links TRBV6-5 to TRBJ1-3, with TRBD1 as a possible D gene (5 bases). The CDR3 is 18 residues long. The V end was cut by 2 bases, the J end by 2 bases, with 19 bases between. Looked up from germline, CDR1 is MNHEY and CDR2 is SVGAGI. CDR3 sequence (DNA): TGTGCCAGCAGTTACACCAGGGCACCAACAGGTCCTGGAAACACCATATATTTT. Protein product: CASSYTRAPTGPGNTIYF.

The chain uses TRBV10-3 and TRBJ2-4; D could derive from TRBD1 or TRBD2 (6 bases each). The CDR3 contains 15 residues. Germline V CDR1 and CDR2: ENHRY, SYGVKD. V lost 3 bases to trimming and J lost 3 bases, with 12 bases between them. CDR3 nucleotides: TGTGCCATCAGTGAAGGGGGGCAAGTCAAAAACATTCAGTACTTC. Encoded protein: CAISEGGQVKNIQYF.

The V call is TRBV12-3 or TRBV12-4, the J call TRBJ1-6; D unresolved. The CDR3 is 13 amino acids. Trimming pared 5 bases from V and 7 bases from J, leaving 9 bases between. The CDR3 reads CASSPRRNSPLHF. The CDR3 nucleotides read TGTGCCAGCAGTCCTCGGCGGAATTCACCCCTCCACTTT.

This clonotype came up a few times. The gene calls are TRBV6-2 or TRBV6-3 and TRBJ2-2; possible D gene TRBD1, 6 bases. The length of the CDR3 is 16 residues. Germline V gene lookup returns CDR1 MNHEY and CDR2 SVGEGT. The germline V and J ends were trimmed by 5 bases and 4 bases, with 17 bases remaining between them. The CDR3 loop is CASSTETGLGTGELFF. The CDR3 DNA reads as TGTGCCAGCAGTACCGAAACAGGGTTGGGCACCGGGGAGCTGTTTTTT.

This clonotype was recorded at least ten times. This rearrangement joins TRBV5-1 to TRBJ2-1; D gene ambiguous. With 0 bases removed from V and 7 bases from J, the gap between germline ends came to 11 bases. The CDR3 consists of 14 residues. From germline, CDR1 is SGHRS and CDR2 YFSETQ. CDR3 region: CASSLAQNVNEQFF. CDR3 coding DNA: TGCGCCAGCAGCTTGGCACAGAATGTAAATGAGCAGTTCTTC.

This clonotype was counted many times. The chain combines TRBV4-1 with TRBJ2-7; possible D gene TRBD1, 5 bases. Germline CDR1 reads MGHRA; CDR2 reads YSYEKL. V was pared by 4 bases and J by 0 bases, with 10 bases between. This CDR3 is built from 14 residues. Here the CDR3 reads CASSREGVSYEQYF. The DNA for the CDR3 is TGCGCCAGCAGCCGCGAAGGGGTCTCCTACGAGCAGTACTTC.

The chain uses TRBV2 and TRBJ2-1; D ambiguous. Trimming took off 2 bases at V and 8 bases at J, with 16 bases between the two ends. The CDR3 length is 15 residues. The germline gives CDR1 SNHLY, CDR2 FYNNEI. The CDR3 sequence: CASSERRSGPHEQFF. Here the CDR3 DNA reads TGTGCCAGCAGTGAACGTCGGTCTGGCCCCCATGAGCAGTTCTTC.

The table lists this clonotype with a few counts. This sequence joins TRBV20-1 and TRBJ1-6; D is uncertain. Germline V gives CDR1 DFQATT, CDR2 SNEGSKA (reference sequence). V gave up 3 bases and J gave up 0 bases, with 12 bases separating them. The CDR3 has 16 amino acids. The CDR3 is CSASRAARSYNSPLHF. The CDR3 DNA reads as TGCAGTGCTAGTAGAGCGGCACGCTCCTATAATTCACCCCTCCACTTT.

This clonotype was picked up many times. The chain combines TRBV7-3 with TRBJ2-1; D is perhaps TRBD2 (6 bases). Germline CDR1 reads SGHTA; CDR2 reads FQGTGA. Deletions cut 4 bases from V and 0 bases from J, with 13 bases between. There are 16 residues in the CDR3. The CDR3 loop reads CASSSGAGASYNEQFF. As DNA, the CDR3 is TGTGCCAGCAGCTCCGGAGCGGGTGCCTCCTACAATGAGCAGTTCTTC.

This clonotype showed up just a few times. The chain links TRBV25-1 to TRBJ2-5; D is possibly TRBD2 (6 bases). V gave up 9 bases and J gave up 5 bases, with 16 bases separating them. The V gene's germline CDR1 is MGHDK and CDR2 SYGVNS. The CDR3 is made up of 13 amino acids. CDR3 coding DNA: TGTGCCAGTGAACCACGGGGGAGGGAGACCCAGTACTTC. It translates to CASEPRGRETQYF.

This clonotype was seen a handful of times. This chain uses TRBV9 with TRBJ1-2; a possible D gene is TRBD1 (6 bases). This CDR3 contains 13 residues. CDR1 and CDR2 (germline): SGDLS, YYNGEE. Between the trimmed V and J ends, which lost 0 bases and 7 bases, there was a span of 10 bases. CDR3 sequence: CASSVVQGSGYTF. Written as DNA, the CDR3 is TGTGCCAGCAGCGTAGTACAGGGCTCTGGCTACACCTTC.

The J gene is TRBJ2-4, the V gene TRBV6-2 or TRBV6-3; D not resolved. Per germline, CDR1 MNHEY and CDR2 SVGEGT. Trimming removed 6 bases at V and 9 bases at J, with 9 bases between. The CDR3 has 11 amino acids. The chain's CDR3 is CASSSDVIQYF. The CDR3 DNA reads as TGTGCCAGCAGCTCAGATGTCATTCAGTACTTC.

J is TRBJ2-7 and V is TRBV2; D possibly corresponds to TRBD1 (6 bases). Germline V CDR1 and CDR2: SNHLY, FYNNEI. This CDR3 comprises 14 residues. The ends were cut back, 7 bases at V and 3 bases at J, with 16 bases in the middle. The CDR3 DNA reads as TGTGCCAGCAACCTACAGGGTGGGCTCTACGAGCAGTACTTC. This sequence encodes CASNLQGGLYEQYF.

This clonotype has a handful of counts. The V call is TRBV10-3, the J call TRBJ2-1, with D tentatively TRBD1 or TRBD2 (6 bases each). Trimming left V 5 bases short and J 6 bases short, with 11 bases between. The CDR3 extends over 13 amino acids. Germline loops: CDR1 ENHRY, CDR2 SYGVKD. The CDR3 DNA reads TGTGCCATCAGTAGGGGGGCCGGCAATGAGCAGTTCTTC. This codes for CAISRGAGNEQFF.

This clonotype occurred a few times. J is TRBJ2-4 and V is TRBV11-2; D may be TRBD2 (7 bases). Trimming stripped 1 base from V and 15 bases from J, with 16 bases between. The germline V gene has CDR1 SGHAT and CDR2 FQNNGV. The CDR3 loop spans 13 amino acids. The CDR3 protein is CASSLVGGRISYF. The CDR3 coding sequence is TGTGCCAGCAGCTTAGTCGGGGGGCGCATCTCGTACTTC.

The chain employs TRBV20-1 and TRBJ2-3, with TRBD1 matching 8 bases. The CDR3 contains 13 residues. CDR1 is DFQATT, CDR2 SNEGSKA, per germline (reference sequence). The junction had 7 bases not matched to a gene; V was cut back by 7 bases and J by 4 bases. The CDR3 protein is CSGSGTGSDTQYF. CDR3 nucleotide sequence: TGCAGTGGCTCCGGGACAGGCTCAGATACGCAGTATTTT.

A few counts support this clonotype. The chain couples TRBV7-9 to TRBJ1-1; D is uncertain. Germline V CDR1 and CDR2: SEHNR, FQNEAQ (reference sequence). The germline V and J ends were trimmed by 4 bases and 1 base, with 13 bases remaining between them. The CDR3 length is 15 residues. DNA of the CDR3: TGTGCCAGCAGCTCCCCTCAGACACAGAACACTGAAGCTTTCTTT. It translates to CASSSPQTQNTEAFF.

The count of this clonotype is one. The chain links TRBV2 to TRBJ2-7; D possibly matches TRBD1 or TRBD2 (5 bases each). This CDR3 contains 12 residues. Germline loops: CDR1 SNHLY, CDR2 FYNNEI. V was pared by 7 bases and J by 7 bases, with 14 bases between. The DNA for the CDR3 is TGTGCCAGCAACGGGGCCGACGGGGAGCAGTACTTC. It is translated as CASNGADGEQYF.

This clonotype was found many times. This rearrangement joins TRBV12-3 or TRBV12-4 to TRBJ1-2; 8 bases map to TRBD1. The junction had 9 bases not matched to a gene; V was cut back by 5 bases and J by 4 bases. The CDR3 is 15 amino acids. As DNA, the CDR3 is TGTGCCAGCAGTCCATCGACAGGGGTAGGCTATGGCTACACCTTC. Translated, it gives CASSPSTGVGYGYTF.

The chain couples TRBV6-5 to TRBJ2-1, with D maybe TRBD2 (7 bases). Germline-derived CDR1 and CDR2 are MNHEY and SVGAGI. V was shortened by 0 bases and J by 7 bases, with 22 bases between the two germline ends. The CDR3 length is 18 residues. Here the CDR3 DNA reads TGTGCCAGCAGTTACTCGAGAGGCGCGGGGGCCGGGGGGAATGAGCAGTTCTTC. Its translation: CASSYSRGAGAGGNEQFF.

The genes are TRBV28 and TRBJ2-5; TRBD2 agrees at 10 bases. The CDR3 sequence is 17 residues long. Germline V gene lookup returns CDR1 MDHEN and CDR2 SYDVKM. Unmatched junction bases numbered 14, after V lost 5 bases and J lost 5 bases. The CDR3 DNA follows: TGTGCCAGCAGTACTGAAATGGGTAGCGGGAGGCGGGAGACCCAGTACTTC. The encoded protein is CASSTEMGSGRRETQYF.

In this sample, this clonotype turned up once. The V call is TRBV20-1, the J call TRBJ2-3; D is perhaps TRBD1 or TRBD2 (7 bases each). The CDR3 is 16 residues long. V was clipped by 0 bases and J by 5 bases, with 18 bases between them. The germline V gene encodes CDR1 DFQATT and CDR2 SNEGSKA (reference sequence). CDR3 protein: CSAREGGGSPLDTQYF. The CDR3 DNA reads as TGCAGTGCTAGAGAAGGGGGCGGGAGCCCGCTAGATACGCAGTATTTT.